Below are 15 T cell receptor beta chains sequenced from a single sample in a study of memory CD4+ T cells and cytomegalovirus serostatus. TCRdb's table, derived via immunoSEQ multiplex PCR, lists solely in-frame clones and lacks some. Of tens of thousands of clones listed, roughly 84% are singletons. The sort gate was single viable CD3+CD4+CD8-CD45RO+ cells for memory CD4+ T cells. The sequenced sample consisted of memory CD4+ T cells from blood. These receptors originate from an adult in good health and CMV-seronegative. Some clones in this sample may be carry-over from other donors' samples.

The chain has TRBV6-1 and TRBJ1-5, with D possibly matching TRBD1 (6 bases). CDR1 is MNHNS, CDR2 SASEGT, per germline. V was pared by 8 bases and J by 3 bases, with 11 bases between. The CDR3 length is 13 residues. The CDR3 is CASQGNPNQPQHF. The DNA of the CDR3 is TGTGCCAGCCAGGGGAACCCCAATCAGCCCCAGCATTTT.

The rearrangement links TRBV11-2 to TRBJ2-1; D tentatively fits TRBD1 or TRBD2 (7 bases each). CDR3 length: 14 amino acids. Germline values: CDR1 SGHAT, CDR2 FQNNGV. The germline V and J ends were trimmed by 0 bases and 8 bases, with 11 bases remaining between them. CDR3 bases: TGTGCCAGCAGCTTAGACCCAGGGGGGGATGAGCAGTTCTTC. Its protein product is CASSLDPGGDEQFF.

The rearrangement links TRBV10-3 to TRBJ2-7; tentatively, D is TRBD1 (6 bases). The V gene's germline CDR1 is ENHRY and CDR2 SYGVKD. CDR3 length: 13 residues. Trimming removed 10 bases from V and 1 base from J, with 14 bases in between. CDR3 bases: TGTGCCACCATGGACAGCTCATCCTACGAGCAGTACTTC. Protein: CATMDSSSYEQYF.

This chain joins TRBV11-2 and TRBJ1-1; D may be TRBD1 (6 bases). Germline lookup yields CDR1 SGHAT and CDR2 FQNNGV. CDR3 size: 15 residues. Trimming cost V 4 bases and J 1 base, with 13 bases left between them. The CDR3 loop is CASSSNRARNTEAFF. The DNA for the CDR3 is TGTGCCAGCAGCTCAAACAGGGCCAGGAACACTGAAGCTTTCTTT. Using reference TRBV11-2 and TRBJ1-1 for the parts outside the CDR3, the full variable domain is EAGVAQSPRYKIIEKRQSVAFWCNPISGHATLYWYQQILGQGPKLLIQFQNNGVVDDSQLPKDRFSAERLKGVDSTLKIQPAKLEDSAVYLCASSSNRARNTEAFFGQGTRLTVV.

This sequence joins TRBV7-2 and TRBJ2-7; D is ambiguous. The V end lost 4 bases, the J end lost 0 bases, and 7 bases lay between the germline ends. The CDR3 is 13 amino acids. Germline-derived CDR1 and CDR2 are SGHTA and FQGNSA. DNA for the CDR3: TGTGCCAGCAGCTCGGTGAGCTCCTACGAGCAGTACTTC. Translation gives CASSSVSSYEQYF.

For the CDR3, the DNA is TGCGCCAGCAGCTTCGGGACTGGTGATGAGCAGTTCTTC. Translating gives CASSFGTGDEQFF. This rearrangement joins TRBV5-1 to TRBJ2-1; D might be TRBD2 (6 bases). CDR3 size: 13 residues. Germline-derived CDR1 and CDR2 are SGHRS and YFSETQ. With 2 bases removed from V and 8 bases from J, the gap between germline ends came to 11 bases.

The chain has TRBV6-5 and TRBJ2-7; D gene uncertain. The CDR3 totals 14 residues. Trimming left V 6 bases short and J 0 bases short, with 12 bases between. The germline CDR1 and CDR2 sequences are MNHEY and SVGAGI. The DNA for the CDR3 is TGTGCCAGCAGCGACCGAGAGAGCTCCTACGAGCAGTACTTC. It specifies CASSDRESSYEQYF.

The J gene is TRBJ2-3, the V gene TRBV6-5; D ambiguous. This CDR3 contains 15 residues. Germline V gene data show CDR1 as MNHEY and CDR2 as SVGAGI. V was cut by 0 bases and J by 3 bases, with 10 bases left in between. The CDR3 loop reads CASSYSRSKTDTQYF. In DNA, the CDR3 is TGTGCCAGCAGTTACTCGAGGTCGAAGACAGATACGCAGTATTTT.

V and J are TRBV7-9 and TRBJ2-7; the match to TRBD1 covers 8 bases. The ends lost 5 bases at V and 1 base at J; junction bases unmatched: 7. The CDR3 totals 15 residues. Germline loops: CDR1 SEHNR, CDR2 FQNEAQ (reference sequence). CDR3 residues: CASSSPGTGSYEQYF. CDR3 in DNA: TGTGCCAGCAGCAGCCCCGGGACAGGTTCCTACGAGCAGTACTTC.

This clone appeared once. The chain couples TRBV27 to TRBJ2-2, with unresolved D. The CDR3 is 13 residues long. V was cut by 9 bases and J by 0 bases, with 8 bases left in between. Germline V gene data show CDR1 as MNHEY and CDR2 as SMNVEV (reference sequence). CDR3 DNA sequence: TGTGCCAGTTGGGCCACGAACACCGGGGAGCTGTTTTTT. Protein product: CASWATNTGELFF.

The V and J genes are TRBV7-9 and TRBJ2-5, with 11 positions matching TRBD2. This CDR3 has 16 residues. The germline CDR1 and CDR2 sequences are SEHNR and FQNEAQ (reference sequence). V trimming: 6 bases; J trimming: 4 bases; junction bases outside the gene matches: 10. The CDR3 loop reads CASSLKGLAERETQYF. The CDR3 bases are TGTGCCAGCAGTCTTAAGGGACTAGCGGAGCGAGAGACCCAGTACTTC.

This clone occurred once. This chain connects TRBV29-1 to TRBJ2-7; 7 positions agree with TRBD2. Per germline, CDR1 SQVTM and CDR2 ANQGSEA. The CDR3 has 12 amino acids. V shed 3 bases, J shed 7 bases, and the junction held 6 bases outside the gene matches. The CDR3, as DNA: TGCAGCGTTGATGCGGGCGGGGGAGAGCAGTACTTC. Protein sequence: CSVDAGGGEQYF.

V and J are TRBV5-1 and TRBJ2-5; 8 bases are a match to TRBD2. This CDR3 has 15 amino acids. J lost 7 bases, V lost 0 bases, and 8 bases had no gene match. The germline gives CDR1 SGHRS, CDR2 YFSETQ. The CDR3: CASSLGTSGLGTQYF. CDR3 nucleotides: TGCGCCAGCAGCTTGGGTACTAGCGGCCTCGGGACCCAGTACTTC.

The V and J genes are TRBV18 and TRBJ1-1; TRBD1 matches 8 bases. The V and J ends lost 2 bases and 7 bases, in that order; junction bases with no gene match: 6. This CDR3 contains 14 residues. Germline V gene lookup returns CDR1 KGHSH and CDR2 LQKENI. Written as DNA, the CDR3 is TGTGCCAGCTCACCATCAGGGGGCGCCGGTGAAGCTTTCTTT. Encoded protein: CASSPSGGAGEAFF.

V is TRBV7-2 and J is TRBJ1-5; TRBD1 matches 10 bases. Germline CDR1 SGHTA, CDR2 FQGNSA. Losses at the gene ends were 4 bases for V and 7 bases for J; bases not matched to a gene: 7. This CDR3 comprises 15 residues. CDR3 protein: CASSSRGQGSQPQHF. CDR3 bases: TGTGCCAGCAGCTCCCGGGGACAGGGGTCACAGCCCCAGCATTTT.